This record covers a single T cell receptor beta chain. Its cognate antigen is unknown. The primer mix had 60 Vbeta and 13 Jbeta primers. The data were produced by immunoSEQ multiplex PCR, yet TCRdb's version contains in-frame clones alone and is incomplete. In the table there are 100,000 to 150,000 clones, 73% of which are singletons. This specimen comes from a study of cytomegalovirus exposure and HLA in healthy donors. In the study overall: Among the 398 donors who were genotyped, approximately 76% fell in the genetic ancestry cluster that is associated with self-reported Caucasian donors.

CDR1 SGHRS and CDR2 YFSETQ come from the germline V gene. CDR3 size: 13 residues. The V end was cut by 5 bases, the J end by 1 base, with 10 bases between. Study observations and caveats: Analyses of presence/absence relied on an assumption of roughly uniform sequencing depth across donors. Prior analysis indicated that the majority of TCR beta V segments exhibited productivity approximately 87% or approximately 30% of the time. The authors excluded some V segments, including TRBV6-2 and TRBV6-3, as indistinguishable.

The chain recombines TRBV5-1 with TRBJ2-7, with D possibly TRBD1 on 5 matching bases. The TCR originated in a man in his 60s in good health and CMV-seropositive. The sample consisted of PBMCs. The CDR3 region is CASSNRPSYEQYF. CDR3 bases: TGCGCCAGCAGTAACAGGCCATCCTACGAGCAGTACTTC.